The clone carrying this T cell receptor beta chain was counted many times. TCR beta CDR3 sequences were amplified from RNA transcripts. RT-PCR in the first round (using the HTBI primer set) targeted the TCR CDR3. TCRdb processed the multiplex PCR reads anew with MiXCR; each CDR3 protein has one entry. Of fewer than 650,000 distinct CDR3 sequences in the sample, around 13% were seen once. Looked up from germline, CDR1 is MDHEN and CDR2 is SYDVKM. Between the trimmed V and J ends, which lost 7 bases and 9 bases, there was a span of 12 bases. This CDR3 contains 11 residues. These data come from a study of T cells in Graves' hyperthyroidism and ophthalmopathy.

The chain joins TRBV28 to TRBJ1-1, with D hard to call. The origin of this receptor is a woman under 40 with Graves' hyperthyroidism that later progressed to Graves' ophthalmopathy. The sequencing sample was made of blood. The DNA for the CDR3 is TGTGCCAGCACCACGCCAATCAAAGCTTTCTTT. It encodes CASTTPIKAFF.